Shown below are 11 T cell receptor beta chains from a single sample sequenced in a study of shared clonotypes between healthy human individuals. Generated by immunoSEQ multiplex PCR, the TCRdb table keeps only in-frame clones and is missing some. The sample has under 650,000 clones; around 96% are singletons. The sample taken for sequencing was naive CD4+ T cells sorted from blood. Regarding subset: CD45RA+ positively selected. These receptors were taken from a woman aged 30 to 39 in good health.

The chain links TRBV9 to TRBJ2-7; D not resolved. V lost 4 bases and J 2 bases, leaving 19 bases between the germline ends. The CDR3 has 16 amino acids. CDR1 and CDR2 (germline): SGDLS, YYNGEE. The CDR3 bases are TGTGCCAGCAGCCCACACACTCAGGACCAAACCTACGAGCAGTACTTC. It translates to CASSPHTQDQTYEQYF. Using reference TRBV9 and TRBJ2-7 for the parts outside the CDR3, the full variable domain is DSGVTQTPKHLITATGQRVTLRCSPRSGDLSVYWYQQSLDQGLQFLIQYYNGEERAKGNILERFSAQQFPDLHSELNLSSLELGDSALYFCASSPHTQDQTYEQYFGPGTRLTVT.

CDR3 region: CATKRGGTGELFF. CDR3 sequence (DNA): TGTGCCACCAAAAGGGGAGGAACCGGGGAGCTGTTTTTT. The gene calls are TRBV19 and TRBJ2-2; a weak D match, TRBD2 (6 bases). CDR1 is LNHDA, CDR2 SQIVND, per germline (reference sequence). Deletions cut 10 bases from V and 5 bases from J, with 14 bases between. This CDR3 region has 13 residues.

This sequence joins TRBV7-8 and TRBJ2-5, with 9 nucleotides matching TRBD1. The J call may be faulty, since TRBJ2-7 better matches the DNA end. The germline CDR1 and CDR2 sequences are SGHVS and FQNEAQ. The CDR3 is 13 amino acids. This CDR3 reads CASSRDRAYEQYF. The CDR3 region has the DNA TGTGCCAGCAGTCGGGACAGGGCCTACGAGCAGTACTTC.

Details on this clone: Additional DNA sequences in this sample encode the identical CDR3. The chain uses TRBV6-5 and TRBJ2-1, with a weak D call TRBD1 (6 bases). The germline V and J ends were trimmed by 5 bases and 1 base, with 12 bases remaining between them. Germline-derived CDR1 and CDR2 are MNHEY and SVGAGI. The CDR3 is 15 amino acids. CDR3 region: CASSPDRSSYNEQFF. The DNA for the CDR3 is TGTGCCAGCAGTCCCGACAGGTCTTCCTACAATGAGCAGTTCTTC.

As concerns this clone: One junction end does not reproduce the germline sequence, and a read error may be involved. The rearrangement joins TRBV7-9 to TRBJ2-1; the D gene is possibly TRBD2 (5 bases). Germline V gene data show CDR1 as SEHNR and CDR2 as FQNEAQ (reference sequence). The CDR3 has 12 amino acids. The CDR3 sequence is CASSFDYDEQFF. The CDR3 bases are TGTGCCAGCAGCTTTGACTACGATGAGCAGTTCTTC.

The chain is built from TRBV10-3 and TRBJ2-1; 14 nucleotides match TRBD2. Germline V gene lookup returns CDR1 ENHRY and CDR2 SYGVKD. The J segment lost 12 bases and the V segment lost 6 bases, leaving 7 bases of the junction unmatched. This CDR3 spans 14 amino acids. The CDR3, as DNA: TGTGCCATCAGACCGGGACTAGCGGGAGAGGGGCAGTTCTTC. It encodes CAIRPGLAGEGQFF.

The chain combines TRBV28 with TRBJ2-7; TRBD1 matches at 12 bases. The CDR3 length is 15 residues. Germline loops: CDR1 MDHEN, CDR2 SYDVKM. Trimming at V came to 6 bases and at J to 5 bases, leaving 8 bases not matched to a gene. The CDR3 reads CASRPAGTGGNEQYF. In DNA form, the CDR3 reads TGTGCCAGCAGACCAGCGGGGACAGGGGGCAACGAGCAGTACTTC.

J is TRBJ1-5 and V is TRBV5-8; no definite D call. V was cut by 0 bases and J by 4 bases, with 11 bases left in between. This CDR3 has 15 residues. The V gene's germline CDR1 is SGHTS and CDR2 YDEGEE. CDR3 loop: CASSLGGILNQPQHF. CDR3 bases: TGTGCCAGCAGCTTGGGGGGAATACTAAATCAGCCCCAGCATTTT.

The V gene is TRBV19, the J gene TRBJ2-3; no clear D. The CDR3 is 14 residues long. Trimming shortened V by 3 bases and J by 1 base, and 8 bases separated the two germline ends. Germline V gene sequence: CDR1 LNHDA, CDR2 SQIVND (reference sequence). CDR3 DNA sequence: TGTGCCAGTAGTATTAGGGCGGGCACAGATACGCAGTATTTT. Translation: CASSIRAGTDTQYF.

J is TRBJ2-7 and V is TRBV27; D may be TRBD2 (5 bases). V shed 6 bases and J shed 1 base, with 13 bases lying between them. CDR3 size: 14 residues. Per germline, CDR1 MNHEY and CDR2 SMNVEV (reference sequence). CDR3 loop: CASRLTGLSYEQYF. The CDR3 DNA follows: TGTGCCAGCAGGCTTACCGGACTTTCCTACGAGCAGTACTTC.

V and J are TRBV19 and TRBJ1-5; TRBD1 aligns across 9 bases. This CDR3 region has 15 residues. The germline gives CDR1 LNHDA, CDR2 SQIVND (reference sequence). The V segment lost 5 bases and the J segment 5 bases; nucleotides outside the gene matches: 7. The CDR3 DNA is TGTGCCAGTAGTGCTTTGACAGGGGGTGATCAGCCCCAGCATTTT. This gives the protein CASSALTGGDQPQHF.